The clone carrying this TCR beta chain was seen a handful of times. Its antigen is still unknown. The sample belongs to a study of T cell repertoires in cytomegalovirus infection. Study at large: Peptides in the study included HLA-C-restricted and HLA-B-restricted CMV epitopes.

Study conclusions and caveats: In two of eight donors, the top clonotype was HLA-C-restricted CMV-specific.

Germline V lookup: CDR1 SGHTA, CDR2 FQGNSA. V gave up 4 bases and J gave up 2 bases, with 10 bases separating them. There are 14 residues in the CDR3. MiXCR, run by TCRdb on the reads, gives a single entry per CDR3 protein. Of approximately 310,000 distinct CDR3 sequences listed, around a quarter are singletons. The chain uses TRBV7-2 and TRBJ2-3; D is uncertain. Sequences were derived from cultured PBMCs, sampled from culture after CMV antigen stimulation. The receptor comes from a human donor in good health (CMV status not recorded). Some clones in this sample may be carry-over from other donors' samples. For the CDR3, the DNA is TGTGCCAGCAGCTCCCCACAACCCACAGATACGCAGTATTTT. Translating it yields CASSSPQPTDTQYF.